Following are 6 T cell receptor beta chains from one sample sequenced in a study of blood T cell repertoires in COVID-19. The repertoire was sequenced with immunoSEQ multiplex PCR; TCRdb's copy has only in-frame clones and lacks some. The data contain about 220,000 clones, 82% of them singletons. Input material: peripheral blood. These receptors came from a woman between 70 and 85 years old with COVID-19, enrolled during active disease.

This clone was recorded a few times. The chain links TRBV5-1 to TRBJ1-1, with D possibly matching TRBD1 (5 bases). The CDR3 runs 14 residues. Trimming stripped 4 bases from V and 7 bases from J, with 17 bases between. Germline-derived CDR1 and CDR2 are SGHRS and YFSETQ. In DNA, the CDR3 is TGCGCCAGCAGCATTGGATCAGGGAACCTTGAAGCTTTCTTT. Translated: CASSIGSGNLEAFF. The complete variable domain, with remaining parts taken from reference TRBV5-1 and TRBJ1-1, reads KAGVTQTPRYLIKTRGQQVTLSCSPISGHRSVSWYQQTPGQGLQFLFEYFSETQRNKGNFPGRFSGRQFSNSRSEMNVSTLELGDSALYLCASSIGSGNLEAFFGQGTRLTVV.

Only one count was recorded for this clone. The chain couples TRBV6-4 to TRBJ2-7, with TRBD2 matching 10 bases. The CDR3 extends over 17 amino acids. V was pared by 5 bases and J by 3 bases, with 13 bases of the junction left unmatched. Germline V gives CDR1 MRHNA, CDR2 SNTAGT. Here the CDR3 reads CASSSGLARVGDYEQYF. The CDR3 region has the DNA TGTGCCAGCAGTTCGGGACTAGCGAGAGTCGGGGACTACGAGCAGTACTTC.

In the case of this clone: This may stem from a read error, because a much larger clone lies one nucleotide away. The CDR3 DNA reads as TGCGCCAGCAGCTTGGGGGCGGGAGGGGGCAATGAGCAGTTCTTC. Translation: CASSLGAGGGNEQFF. The chain uses TRBV5-1 and TRBJ2-1; 9 bases fit TRBD2. The V segment lost 0 bases and the J segment 6 bases; nucleotides outside the gene matches: 4. CDR3 length equals 15 residues. CDR1 and CDR2 from the germline V gene are SGHRS and YFSETQ.

About this clone: Mismatch with germline at one junction end may stem from a read error. The chain combines TRBV28 with TRBJ2-7; unclear D gene. In germline, CDR1 is MDHEN, CDR2 SYDVKM. The CDR3 has 9 residues. The CDR3 loop is CASSPPWLF. The CDR3, as DNA: TGTGCCAGCAGTCCCCCATGGCTTTTC.

As to this clone: Other DNA sequences in the same sample also yield this CDR3. This rearrangement joins TRBV5-1 to TRBJ1-3; 7 bases are shared with TRBD1. V lost 4 bases and J lost 0; bases outside the gene matches: 1. This CDR3 has 14 amino acids. The germline V gene encodes CDR1 SGHRS and CDR2 YFSETQ. The CDR3 coding sequence is TGCGCCAGCAGCCCAGGGGGCTCTGGAAACACCATATATTTT. Residues: CASSPGGSGNTIYF.

CDR3 protein: CASSVPGSVGTGELFF. The CDR3, as DNA: TGTGCCAGCAGCGTCCCCGGGAGCGTGGGCACCGGGGAGCTGTTTTTT. The chain is built from TRBV27 and TRBJ2-2, with D possibly TRBD2 on 6 matching bases. Trimming left V 6 bases short and J 4 bases short, with 18 bases between. The CDR3 extends over 16 amino acids. Germline V lookup: CDR1 MNHEY, CDR2 SMNVEV (reference sequence).